This TCR beta chain came from a study of T cell responses to AZD1222 COVID-19 vaccine. Some clones are missing from TCRdb's copy, which holds only in-frame ones; the method was immunoSEQ multiplex PCR. The data contain some 170,000 clones, more than 80% of them singletons. General study points: Only a handful of people who got AZD1222 tested seropositive at baseline. Spike was spanned by vaccine-associated CD4 TCRs, which were dominant at 160-218 and 743-854. After the peak T cell response, and only then, were repertoires sampled. Of spike-specific TCRs, nearly half reportedly target regions left unmutated in variants.

This CDR3 is 17 amino acids long. CDR1 MDHEN and CDR2 SYDVKM come from the germline V gene. V lost 10 bases to trimming and J lost 4 bases; unmatched junction nucleotides: 18. For this clone: The antigen remains undetermined.

This clonotype originated in an adult who received the MenACWY meningococcal vaccine as a control. The genes are TRBV28 and TRBJ2-7; 11 bases align to TRBD2. Sample: peripheral blood, taken 28 days after the second dose of the MenACWY control vaccine. The CDR3 sequence: CATAPGTSGSPYYEQYF. The CDR3 DNA reads TGTGCCACCGCCCCGGGGACTAGCGGCTCCCCCTATTACGAGCAGTACTTC.